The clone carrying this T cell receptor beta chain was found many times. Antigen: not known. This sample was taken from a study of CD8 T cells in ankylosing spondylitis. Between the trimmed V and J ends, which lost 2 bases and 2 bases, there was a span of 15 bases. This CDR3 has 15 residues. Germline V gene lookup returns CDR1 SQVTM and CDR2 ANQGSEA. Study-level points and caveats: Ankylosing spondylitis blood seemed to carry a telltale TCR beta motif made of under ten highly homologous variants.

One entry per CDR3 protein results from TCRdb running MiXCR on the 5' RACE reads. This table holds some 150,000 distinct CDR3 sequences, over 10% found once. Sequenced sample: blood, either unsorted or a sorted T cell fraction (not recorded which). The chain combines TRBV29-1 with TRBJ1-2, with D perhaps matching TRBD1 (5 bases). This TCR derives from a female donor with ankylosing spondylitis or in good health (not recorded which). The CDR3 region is CSVEPRRDGNYGYTF. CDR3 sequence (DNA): TGCAGCGTTGAACCCCGGCGGGACGGAAACTATGGCTACACCTTC.